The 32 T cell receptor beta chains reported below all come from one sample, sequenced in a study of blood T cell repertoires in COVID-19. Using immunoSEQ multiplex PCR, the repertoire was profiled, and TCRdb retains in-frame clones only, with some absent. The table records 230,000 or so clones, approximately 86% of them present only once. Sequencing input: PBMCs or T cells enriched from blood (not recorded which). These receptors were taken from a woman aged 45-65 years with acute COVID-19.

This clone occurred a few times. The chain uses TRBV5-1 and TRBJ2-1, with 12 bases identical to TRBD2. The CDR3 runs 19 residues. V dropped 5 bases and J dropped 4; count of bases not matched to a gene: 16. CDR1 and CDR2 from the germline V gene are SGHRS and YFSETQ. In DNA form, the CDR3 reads TGCGCCAGCAGTTTCTTAGGCCCTAGCGGGAGGGCCGGGTACAATGAGCAGTTCTTC. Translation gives CASSFLGPSGRAGYNEQFF.

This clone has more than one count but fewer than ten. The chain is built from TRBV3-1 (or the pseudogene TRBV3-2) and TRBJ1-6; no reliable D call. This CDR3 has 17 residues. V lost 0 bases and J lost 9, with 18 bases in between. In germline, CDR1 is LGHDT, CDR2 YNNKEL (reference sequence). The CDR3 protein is CASSQDFRGAEISPLHF. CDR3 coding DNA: TGTGCCAGCAGCCAAGATTTCCGGGGAGCGGAGATTTCACCCCTCCACTTT.

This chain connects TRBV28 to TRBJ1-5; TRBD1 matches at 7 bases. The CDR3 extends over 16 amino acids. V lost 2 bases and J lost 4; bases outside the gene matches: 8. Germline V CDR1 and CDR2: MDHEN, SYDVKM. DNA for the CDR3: TGTGCCAGCAGTTTACGGCTTCACAGGGGAAATCAGCCCCAGCATTTT. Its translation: CASSLRLHRGNQPQHF.

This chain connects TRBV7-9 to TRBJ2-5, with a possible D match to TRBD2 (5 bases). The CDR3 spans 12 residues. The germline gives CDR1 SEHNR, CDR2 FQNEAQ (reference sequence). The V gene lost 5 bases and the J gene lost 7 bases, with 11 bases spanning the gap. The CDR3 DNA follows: TGTGCCAGCAGCCCTAGTGAGGGGACCCAGTACTTC. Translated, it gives CASSPSEGTQYF.

CDR3 region: CASSTFGGALGEAFF. The CDR3 region has the DNA TGTGCCAGTAGTACCTTCGGAGGGGCGCTCGGTGAAGCTTTCTTT. The V call is TRBV19, the J call TRBJ1-1; maybe TRBD1 (5 bases). The germline CDR1 and CDR2 sequences are LNHDA and SQIVND (reference sequence). The CDR3 runs 15 residues. V was trimmed by 4 bases and J by 7 bases, leaving 19 bases between them.

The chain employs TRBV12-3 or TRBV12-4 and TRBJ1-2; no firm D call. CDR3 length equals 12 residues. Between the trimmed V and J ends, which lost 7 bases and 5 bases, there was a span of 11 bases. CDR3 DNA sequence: TGTGCCAGCACCGCGAACCTATATGGCTACACCTTC. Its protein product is CASTANLYGYTF.

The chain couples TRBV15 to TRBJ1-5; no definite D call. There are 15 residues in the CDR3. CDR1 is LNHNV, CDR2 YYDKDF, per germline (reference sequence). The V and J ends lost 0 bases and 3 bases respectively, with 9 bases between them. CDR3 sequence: CATSRDRFSNQPQHF. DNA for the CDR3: TGTGCCACCAGCAGAGATCGGTTTTCCAATCAGCCCCAGCATTTT.

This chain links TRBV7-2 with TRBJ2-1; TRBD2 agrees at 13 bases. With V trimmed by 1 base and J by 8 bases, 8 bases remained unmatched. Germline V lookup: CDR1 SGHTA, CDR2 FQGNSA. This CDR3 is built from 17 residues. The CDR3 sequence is CASSLVPRTSGRDEQFF. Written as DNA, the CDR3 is TGTGCCAGCAGCTTAGTGCCCCGGACTAGCGGGAGAGATGAGCAGTTCTTC. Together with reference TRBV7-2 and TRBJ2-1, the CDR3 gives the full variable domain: GAGVSQSPSNKVTEKGKDVELRCDPISGHTALYWYRQSLGQGLEFLIYFQGNSAPDKSGLPSDRFSAERTGGSVSTLTIQRTQQEDSAVYLCASSLVPRTSGRDEQFFGPGTRLTVL.

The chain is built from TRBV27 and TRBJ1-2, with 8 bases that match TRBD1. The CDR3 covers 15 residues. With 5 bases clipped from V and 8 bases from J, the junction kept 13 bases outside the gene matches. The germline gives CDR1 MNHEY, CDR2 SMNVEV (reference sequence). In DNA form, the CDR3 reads TGTGCCAGCAGTCCGGGGACAGGACATGTGAAAGGCTACACCTTC. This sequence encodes CASSPGTGHVKGYTF.

The CDR3 nucleotides are TGCGCCAGCAGCCTCTCCCCGGGGGGCGCGGGGTTAGAGACCCAGTACTTC. It yields the protein CASSLSPGGAGLETQYF. This sequence joins TRBV5-1 and TRBJ2-5, with a weak D call TRBD2 (7 bases). Germline CDR1 and CDR2: SGHRS and YFSETQ. The CDR3 extends over 17 amino acids. V dropped 4 bases and J dropped 4 bases, with 23 bases sitting between them.

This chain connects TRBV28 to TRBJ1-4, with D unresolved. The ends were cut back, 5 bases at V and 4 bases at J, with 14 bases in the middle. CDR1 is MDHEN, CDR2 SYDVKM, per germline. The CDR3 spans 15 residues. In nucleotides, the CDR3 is TGTGCCAGCAGTCTGGTCTGGCAGGTTAATGAAAAACTGTTTTTT. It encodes CASSLVWQVNEKLFF.

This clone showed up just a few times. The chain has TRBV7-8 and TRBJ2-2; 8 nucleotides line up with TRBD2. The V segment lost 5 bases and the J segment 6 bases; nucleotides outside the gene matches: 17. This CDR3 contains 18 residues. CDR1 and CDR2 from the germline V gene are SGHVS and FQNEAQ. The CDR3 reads CASSHDPESGRRAGELFF. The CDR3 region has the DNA TGTGCCAGCAGCCACGACCCCGAAAGCGGGAGAAGGGCCGGGGAGCTGTTTTTT.

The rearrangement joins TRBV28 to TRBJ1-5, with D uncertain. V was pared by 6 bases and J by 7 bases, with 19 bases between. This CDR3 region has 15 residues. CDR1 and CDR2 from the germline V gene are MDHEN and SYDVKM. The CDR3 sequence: CASSSPRGLKQPQHF. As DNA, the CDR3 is TGTGCCAGCAGCTCTCCCCGTGGGCTCAAACAGCCCCAGCATTTT. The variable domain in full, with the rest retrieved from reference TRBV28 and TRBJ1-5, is DVKVTQSSRYLVKRTGEKVFLECVQDMDHENMFWYRQDPGLGLRLIYFSYDVKMKEKGDIPEGYSVSREKKERFSLILESASTNQTSMYLCASSSPRGLKQPQHFGDGTRLSIL.

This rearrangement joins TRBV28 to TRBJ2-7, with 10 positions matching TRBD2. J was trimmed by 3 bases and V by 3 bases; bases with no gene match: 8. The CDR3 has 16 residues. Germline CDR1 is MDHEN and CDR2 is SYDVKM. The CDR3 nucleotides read TGTGCCAGCAGTTTGGTTACTAGCGGGATTTTCTACGAGCAGTACTTC. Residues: CASSLVTSGIFYEQYF.

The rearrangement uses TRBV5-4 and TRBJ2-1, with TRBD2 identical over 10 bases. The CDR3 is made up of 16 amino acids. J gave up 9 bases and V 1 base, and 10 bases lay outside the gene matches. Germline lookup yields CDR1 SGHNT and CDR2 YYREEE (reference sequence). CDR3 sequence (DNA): TGTGCCAGCAGCTTGCCCGGGCTAGCGGGAGTTGGTGAGCAGTTCTTC. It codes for CASSLPGLAGVGEQFF. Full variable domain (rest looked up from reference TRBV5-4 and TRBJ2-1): ETGVTQSPTHLIKTRGQQVTLRCSSQSGHNTVSWYQQALGQGPQFIFQYYREEENGRGNFPPRFSGLQFPNYSSELNVNALELDDSALYLCASSLPGLAGVGEQFFGPGTRLTVL.

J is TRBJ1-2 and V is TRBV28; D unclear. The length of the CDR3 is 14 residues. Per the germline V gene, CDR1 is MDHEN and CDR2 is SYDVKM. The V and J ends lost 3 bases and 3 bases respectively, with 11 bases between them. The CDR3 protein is CASSFPEPYYGYTF. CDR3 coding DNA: TGTGCCAGCAGTTTCCCAGAACCCTACTATGGCTACACCTTC.

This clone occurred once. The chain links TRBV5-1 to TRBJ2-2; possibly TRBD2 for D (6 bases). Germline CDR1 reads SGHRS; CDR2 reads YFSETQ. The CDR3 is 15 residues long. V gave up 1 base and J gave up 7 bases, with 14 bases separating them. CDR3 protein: CASSLSGRLDGELFF. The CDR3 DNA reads TGCGCCAGCAGCTTGAGTGGGAGGTTGGACGGGGAGCTGTTTTTT. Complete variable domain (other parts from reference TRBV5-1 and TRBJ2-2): KAGVTQTPRYLIKTRGQQVTLSCSPISGHRSVSWYQQTPGQGLQFLFEYFSETQRNKGNFPGRFSGRQFSNSRSEMNVSTLELGDSALYLCASSLSGRLDGELFFGEGSRLTVL.

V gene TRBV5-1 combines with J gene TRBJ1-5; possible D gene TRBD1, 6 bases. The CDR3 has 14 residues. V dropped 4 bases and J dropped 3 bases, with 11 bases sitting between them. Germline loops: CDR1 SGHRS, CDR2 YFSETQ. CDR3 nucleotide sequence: TGCGCCAGCAGCCTCGGACAGCCCAATCAGCCCCAGCATTTT. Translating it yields CASSLGQPNQPQHF.

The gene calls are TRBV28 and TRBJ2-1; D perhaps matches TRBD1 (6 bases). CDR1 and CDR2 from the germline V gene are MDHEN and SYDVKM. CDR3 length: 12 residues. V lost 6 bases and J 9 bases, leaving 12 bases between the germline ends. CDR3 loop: CASRNRVVEQFF. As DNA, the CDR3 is TGTGCCAGCAGAAACAGGGTTGTTGAGCAGTTCTTC. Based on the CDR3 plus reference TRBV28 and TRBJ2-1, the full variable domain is DVKVTQSSRYLVKRTGEKVFLECVQDMDHENMFWYRQDPGLGLRLIYFSYDVKMKEKGDIPEGYSVSREKKERFSLILESASTNQTSMYLCASRNRVVEQFFGPGTRLTVL.

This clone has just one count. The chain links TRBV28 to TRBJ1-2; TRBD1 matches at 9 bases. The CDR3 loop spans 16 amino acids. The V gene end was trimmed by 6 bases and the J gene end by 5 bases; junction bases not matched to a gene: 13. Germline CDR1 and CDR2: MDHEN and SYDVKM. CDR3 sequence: CASSPSYATGGYGYTF. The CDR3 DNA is TGTGCCAGCAGCCCGAGTTACGCGACAGGGGGTTATGGCTACACCTTC.

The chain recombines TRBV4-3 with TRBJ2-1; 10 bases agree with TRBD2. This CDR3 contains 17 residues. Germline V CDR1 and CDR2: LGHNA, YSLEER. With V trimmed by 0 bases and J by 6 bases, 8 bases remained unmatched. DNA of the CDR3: TGCGCCAGCAGCCAAGAACCTACTAGCGGGGCCCCCAATGAGCAGTTCTTC. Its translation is CASSQEPTSGAPNEQFF.

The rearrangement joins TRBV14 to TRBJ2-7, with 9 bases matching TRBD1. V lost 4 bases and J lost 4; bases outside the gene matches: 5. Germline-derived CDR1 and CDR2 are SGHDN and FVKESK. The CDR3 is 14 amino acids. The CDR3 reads CASSPPGQGYEQYF. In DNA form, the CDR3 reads TGTGCCAGCAGCCCTCCGGGACAGGGTTACGAGCAGTACTTC.

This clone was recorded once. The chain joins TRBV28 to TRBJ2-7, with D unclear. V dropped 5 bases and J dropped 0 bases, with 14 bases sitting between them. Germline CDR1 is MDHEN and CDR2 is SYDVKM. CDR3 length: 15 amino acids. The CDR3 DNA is TGTGCCAGCAGTACACCCCCCGCCAGCTCCTACGAGCAGTACTTC. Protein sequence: CASSTPPASSYEQYF.

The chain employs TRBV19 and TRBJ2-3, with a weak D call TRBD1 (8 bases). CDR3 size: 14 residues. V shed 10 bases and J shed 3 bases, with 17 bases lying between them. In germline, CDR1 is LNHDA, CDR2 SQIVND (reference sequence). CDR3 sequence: CATRGPGGTDTQYF. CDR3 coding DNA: TGTGCCACCAGGGGGCCGGGAGGAACAGATACGCAGTATTTT.

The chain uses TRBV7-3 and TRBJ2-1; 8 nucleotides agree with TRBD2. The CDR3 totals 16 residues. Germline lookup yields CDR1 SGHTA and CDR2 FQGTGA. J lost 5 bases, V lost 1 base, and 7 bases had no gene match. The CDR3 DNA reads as TGTGCCAGCAGCTTAAGGGGGAGCGGGAGAAACAATGAGCAGTTCTTC. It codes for CASSLRGSGRNNEQFF.

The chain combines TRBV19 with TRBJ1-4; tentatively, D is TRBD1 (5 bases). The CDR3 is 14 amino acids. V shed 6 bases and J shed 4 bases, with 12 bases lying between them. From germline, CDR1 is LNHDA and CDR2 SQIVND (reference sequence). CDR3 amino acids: CASRFGGINEKLFF. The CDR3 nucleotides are TGTGCCAGTAGGTTCGGGGGGATTAATGAAAAACTGTTTTTT. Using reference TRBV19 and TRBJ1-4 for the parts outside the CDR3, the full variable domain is DGGITQSPKYLFRKEGQNVTLSCEQNLNHDAMYWYRQDPGQGLRLIYYSQIVNDFQKGDIAEGYSVSREKKESFPLTVTSAQKNPTAFYLCASRFGGINEKLFFGSGTQLSVL.

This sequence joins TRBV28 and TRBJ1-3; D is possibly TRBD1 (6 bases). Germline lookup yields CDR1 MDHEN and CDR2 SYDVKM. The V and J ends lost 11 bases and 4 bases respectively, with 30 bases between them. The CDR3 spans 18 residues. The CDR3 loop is CAGSTDFLPQGSGNTIYF. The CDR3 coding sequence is TGTGCCGGCTCGACCGATTTCCTCCCCCAGGGGTCCGGAAACACCATATATTTT.

The DNA of the CDR3 is TGTGCCAGCGCTTCCCGGAACGGAGAGGATGAGCAGTTCTTC. It translates to CASASRNGEDEQFF. The genes are TRBV9 and TRBJ2-1; D is undetermined. The CDR3 extends over 14 amino acids. The V gene's germline CDR1 is SGDLS and CDR2 YYNGEE. With 7 bases removed from V and 8 bases from J, the gap between germline ends came to 19 bases.

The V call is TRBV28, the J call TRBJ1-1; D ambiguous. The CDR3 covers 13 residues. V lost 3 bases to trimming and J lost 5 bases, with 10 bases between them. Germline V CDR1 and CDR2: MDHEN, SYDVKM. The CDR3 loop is CASSFMGRTEAFF. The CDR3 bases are TGTGCCAGCAGTTTCATGGGGAGAACTGAAGCTTTCTTT.

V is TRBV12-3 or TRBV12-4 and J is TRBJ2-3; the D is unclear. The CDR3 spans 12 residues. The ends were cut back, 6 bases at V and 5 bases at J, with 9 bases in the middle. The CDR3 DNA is TGTGCCAGCAGCCCCAATCAAGATACGCAGTATTTT. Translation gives CASSPNQDTQYF.

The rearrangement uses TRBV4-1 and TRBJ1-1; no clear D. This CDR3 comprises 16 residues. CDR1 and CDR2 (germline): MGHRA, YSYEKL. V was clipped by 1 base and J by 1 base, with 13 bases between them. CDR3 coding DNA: TGCGCCAGCAGCCAAGGAGTGACACGCCGGAACACTGAAGCTTTCTTT. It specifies CASSQGVTRRNTEAFF.

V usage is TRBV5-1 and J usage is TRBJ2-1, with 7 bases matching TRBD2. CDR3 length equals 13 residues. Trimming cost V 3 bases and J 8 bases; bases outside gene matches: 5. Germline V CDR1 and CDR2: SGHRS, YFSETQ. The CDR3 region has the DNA TGCGCCAGCAGCTCACCTGGGGGGGATGAGCAGTTCTTC. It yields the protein CASSSPGGDEQFF.